The clone carrying this T cell receptor beta chain was observed many times. What it binds is unknown. This specimen comes from a study of molecular identifiers for immune sequencing clone quantification. Previously reported methods and listed TCR primers produced the bulk TCR libraries. TCRdb fed the PCR reads into MiXCR, producing one record per CDR3 protein. The table includes some 650,000 distinct CDR3 sequences, roughly 21% detected once. Sorted cells numbering roughly 19,000 to 1,100,000, with 10%, 30% or 50% RNA, yielded the naive CD8 libraries. Study-wide findings and caveats: Reportedly, one cell's Jurkat TCR RNA was detected within 1,100,000 naive CD8 cells.

Germline V gene sequence: CDR1 SEHNR, CDR2 FQNEAQ (reference sequence). The V end was cut by 3 bases, the J end by 4 bases, with 36 bases between. The CDR3 spans 23 residues. V gene TRBV7-9 combines with J gene TRBJ1-4, with D tentatively TRBD1 (6 bases). Sample: naive CD8+ T cells from blood, with Jurkat cell RNA spiked in. Subset given: FACS-sorted CD8+CD4-CCR7+CD45RA+ naive T cells. This clonotype was obtained from a human donor in good health. Some libraries in this study had Jurkat cell RNA spiked in. The CDR3 sequence: CASSFGGARATPGRTAYNEKLFF. The CDR3 coding sequence is TGTGCCAGCAGCTTTGGGGGCGCGCGCGCAACCCCAGGGAGGACAGCCTATAATGAAAAACTGTTTTTT. The full variable domain, its missing parts supplied by reference TRBV7-9 and TRBJ1-4, is DTGVSQNPRHKITKRGQNVTFRCDPISEHNRLYWYRQTLGQGPEFLTYFQNEAQLEKSRLLSDRFSAERPKGSFSTLEIQRTEQGDSAMYLCASSFGGARATPGRTAYNEKLFFGSGTQLSVL.